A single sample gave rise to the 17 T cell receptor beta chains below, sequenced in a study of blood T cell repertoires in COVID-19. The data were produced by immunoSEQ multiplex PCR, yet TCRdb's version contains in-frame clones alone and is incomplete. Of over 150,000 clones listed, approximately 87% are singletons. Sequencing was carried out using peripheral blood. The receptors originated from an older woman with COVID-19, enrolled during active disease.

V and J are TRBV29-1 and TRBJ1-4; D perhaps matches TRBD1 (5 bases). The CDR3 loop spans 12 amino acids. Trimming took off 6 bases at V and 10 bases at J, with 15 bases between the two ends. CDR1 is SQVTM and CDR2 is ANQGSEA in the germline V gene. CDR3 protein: CSVRDRGLKLFF. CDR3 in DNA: TGCAGCGTGCGGGACCGGGGTTTAAAACTGTTTTTT. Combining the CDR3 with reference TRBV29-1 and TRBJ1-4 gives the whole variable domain SAVISQKPSRDICQRGTSLTIQCQVDSQVTMMFWYRQQPGQSLTLIATANQGSEATYESGFVIDKFPISRPNLTFSTLTVSNMSPEDSSIYLCSVRDRGLKLFFGSGTQLSVL.

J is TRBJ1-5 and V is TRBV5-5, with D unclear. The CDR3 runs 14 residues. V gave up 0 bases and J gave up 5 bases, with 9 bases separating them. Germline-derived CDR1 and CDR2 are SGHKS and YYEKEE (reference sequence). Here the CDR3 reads CASSLGPIDQPQHF. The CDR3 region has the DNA TGTGCCAGCAGCTTGGGTCCTATAGATCAGCCCCAGCATTTT.

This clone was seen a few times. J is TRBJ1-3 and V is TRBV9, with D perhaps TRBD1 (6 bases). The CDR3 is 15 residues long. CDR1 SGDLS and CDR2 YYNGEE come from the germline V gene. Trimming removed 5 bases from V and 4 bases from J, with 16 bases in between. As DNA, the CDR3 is TGTGCCAGCAGTGGGGGCTCTAACATAGGAAACACCATATATTTT. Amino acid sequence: CASSGGSNIGNTIYF.

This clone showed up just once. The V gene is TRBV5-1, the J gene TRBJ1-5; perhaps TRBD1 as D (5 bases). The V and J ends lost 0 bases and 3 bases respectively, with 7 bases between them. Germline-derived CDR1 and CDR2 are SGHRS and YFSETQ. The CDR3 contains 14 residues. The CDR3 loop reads CASSLGTNNQPQHF. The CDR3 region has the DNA TGCGCCAGCAGCTTGGGGACAAACAATCAGCCCCAGCATTTT.

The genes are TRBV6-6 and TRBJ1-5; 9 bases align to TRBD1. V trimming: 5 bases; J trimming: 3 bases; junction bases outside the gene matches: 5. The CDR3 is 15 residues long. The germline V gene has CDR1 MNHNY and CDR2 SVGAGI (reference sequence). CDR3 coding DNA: TGTGCCAGCAGTACGGACAGGGGCTACAATCAGCCCCAGCATTTT. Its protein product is CASSTDRGYNQPQHF.

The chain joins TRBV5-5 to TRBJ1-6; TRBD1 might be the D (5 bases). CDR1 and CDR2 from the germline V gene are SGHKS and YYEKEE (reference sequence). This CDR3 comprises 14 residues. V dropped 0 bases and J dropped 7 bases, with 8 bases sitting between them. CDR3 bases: TGTGCCAGCAGCTTGGCAGCAGGGAATTCACCCCTCCACTTT. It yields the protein CASSLAAGNSPLHF. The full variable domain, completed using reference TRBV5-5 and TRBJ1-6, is DAGVTQSPTHLIKTRGQQVTLRCSPISGHKSVSWYQQVLGQGPQFIFQYYEKEERGRGNFPDRFSARQFPNYSSELNVNALLLGDSALYLCASSLAAGNSPLHFGNGTRLTVT.

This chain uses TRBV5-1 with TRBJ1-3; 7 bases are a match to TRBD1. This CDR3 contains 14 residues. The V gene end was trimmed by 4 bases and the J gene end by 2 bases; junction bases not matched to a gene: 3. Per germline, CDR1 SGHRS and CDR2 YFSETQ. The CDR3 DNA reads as TGCGCCAGCAGCCAGACAGGGCCTGGAAACACCATATATTTT. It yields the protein CASSQTGPGNTIYF.

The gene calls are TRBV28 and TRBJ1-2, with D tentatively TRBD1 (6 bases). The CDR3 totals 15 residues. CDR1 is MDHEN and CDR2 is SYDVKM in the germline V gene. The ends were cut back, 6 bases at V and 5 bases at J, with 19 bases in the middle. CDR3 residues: CASSDTRGGPYGYTF. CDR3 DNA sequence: TGTGCCAGCAGCGATACCCGGGGGGGGCCGTATGGCTACACCTTC.

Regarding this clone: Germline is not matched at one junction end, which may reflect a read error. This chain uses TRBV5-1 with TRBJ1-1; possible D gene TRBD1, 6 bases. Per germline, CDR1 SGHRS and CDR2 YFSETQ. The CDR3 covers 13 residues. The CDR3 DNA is TGCGCCAGCAGCGTCCAGGGGAACGCTGAAGCTTTCTTT. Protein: CASSVQGNAEAFF. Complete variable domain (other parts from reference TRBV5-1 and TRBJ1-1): KAGVTQTPRYLIKTRGQQVTLSCSPISGHRSVSWYQQTPGQGLQFLFEYFSETQRNKGNFPGRFSGRQFSNSRSEMNVSTLELGDSALYLCASSVQGNAEAFFGQGTRLTVV.

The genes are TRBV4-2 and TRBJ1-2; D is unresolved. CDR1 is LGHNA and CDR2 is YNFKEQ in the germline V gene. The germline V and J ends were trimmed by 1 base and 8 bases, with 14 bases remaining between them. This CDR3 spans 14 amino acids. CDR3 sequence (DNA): TGTGCCAGCAGCCAAGGGGCTGGATCGCGAGGCTACACCTTC. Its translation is CASSQGAGSRGYTF.

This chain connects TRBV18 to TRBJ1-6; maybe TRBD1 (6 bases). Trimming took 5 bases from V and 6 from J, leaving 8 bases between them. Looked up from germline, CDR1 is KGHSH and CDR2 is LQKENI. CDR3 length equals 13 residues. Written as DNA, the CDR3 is TGTGCCAGCTCATCGGACAGTAATTCACCCCTCCACTTT. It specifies CASSSDSNSPLHF.

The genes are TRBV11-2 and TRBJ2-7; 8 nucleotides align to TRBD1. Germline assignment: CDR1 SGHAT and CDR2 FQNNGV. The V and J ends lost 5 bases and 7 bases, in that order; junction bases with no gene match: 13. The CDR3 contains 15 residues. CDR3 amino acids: CASSAAGTGFREQYF. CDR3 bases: TGTGCCAGCAGCGCCGCCGGGACAGGTTTTCGGGAGCAGTACTTC.

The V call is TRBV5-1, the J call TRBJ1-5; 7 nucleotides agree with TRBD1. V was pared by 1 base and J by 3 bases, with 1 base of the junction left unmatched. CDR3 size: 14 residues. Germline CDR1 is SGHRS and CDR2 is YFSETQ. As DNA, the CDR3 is TGCGCCAGCAGCTTGACAGGGGACAATCAGCCCCAGCATTTT. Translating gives CASSLTGDNQPQHF.

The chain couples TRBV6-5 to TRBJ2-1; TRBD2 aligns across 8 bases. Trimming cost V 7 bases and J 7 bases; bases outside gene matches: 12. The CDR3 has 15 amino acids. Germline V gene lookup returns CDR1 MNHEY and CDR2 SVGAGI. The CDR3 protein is CASTHQRGRPNEQFF. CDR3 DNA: TGTGCCAGCACCCACCAGCGGGGGCGCCCGAATGAGCAGTTCTTC.

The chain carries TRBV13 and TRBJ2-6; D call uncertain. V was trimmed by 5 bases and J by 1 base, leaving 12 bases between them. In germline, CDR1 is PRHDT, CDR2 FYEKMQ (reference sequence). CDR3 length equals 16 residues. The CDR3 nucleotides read TGTGCCAGCAGCACTATCGGGTTATCTGGGGCCAACGTCCTGACTTTC. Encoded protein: CASSTIGLSGANVLTF.

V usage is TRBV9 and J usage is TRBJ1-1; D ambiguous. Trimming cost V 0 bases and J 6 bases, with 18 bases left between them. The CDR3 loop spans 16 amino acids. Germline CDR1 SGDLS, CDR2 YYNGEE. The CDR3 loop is CASSVDGSGLMAEAFF. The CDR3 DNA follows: TGTGCCAGCAGCGTAGATGGCTCTGGTCTTATGGCTGAAGCTTTCTTT.

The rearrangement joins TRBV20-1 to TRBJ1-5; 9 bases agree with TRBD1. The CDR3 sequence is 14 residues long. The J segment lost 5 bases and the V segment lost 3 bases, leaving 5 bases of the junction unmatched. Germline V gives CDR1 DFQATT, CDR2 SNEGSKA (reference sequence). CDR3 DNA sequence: TGCAGTGCTAGTGGGGACAGGGATTATCAGCCCCAGCATTTT. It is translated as CSASGDRDYQPQHF.